The next 31 T cell receptor beta chains were all read from a single sample in a study of neurological immune-mediated disorders. From the 5' RACE reads, TCRdb called clonotypes with MiXCR, one entry per CDR3 protein. The sample gives 90,000 to 100,000 distinct CDR3 sequences, roughly 3.5% of which show up once; around 6% is in the top ten. The source material was PBMCs. Receptors originate from a woman aged 18-29 years with multiple sclerosis.

The sample holds a few counts of this clonotype. The rearrangement links TRBV6-1 to TRBJ2-6; D unclear. The V end lost 2 bases, the J end lost 2 bases, and 7 bases lay between the germline ends. CDR1 MNHNS and CDR2 SASEGT come from the germline V gene. This CDR3 contains 15 residues. CDR3 coding DNA: TGTGCCAGCAGTGAAAAGGCGGCTGGGGCCAACGTCCTGACTTTC. It codes for CASSEKAAGANVLTF.

This clonotype was seen at least ten times. This chain joins TRBV18 and TRBJ2-7; D might be TRBD2 (5 bases). Germline loops: CDR1 KGHSH, CDR2 LQKENI. CDR3 size: 13 residues. V lost 2 bases, J lost 3 bases, and 8 bases lay in between. The DNA of the CDR3 is TGTGCCAGCTCACCAACGGGAAACTACGAGCAGTACTTC. The encoded protein is CASSPTGNYEQYF. The full variable domain, rest sourced from reference TRBV18 and TRBJ2-7, is NAGVMQNPRHLVRRRGQEARLRCSPMKGHSHVYWYRQLPEEGLKFMVYLQKENIIDESGMPKERFSAEFPKEGPSILRIQQVVRGDSAAYFCASSPTGNYEQYFGPGTRLTVT.

This clonotype has at least ten counts. The chain carries TRBV5-1 and TRBJ1-6, with D possibly TRBD1 on 5 matching bases. The CDR3 is 15 amino acids. V lost 4 bases and J 5 bases, leaving 13 bases between the germline ends. Germline CDR1 and CDR2: SGHRS and YFSETQ. In nucleotides, the CDR3 is TGCGCCAGCAGCCCGGACGGGGCGGATAATTCACCCCTCCACTTT. Protein sequence: CASSPDGADNSPLHF.

This clonotype was counted many times. V is TRBV20-1 and J is TRBJ2-5; TRBD2 matches at 9 bases. Germline V CDR1 and CDR2: DFQATT, SNEGSKA (reference sequence). V shed 2 bases and J 4 bases; nucleotides not matched to a gene: 11. The CDR3 is 16 residues long. The CDR3 nucleotides are TGCAGTGCTAGACGGAGCGGGGGGCCCCTAGGAGAGACCCAGTACTTC. The encoded protein is CSARRSGGPLGETQYF.

V and J are TRBV29-1 and TRBJ2-3; 10 nucleotides align to TRBD2. The CDR3 is 15 amino acids. Germline CDR1 and CDR2: SQVTM and ANQGSEA. V shed 1 base, J shed 5 bases, and the junction held 6 bases outside the gene matches. The CDR3 loop is CSVEGAGGVKDTQYF. DNA of the CDR3: TGCAGCGTTGAAGGAGCGGGAGGGGTCAAAGATACGCAGTATTTT.

As regards this clonotype: Since the CDR3 does not end with the conserved phenylalanine or tryptophan, this likely comes from a read error. The V and J genes are TRBV2 and TRBJ1-2; the match to TRBD1 covers 10 bases. There are 14 residues in the CDR3. Per the germline V gene, CDR1 is SNHLY and CDR2 is FYNNEI. V dropped 9 bases and J dropped 3; count of bases not matched to a gene: 7. The CDR3 is CASSGQGMDYGYTN. DNA of the CDR3: TGTGCCAGTTCGGGACAGGGGATGGACTATGGCTACACCAAC.

The table lists this clonotype with many counts. The rearrangement uses TRBV5-1 and TRBJ2-1; a weak D match, TRBD1 (5 bases). With 0 bases removed from V and 9 bases from J, the gap between germline ends came to 10 bases. CDR3 size: 13 residues. Germline V lookup: CDR1 SGHRS, CDR2 YFSETQ. Written as DNA, the CDR3 is TGCGCCAGCAGCTTGGCCTCGCAGGGTGAGCAGTTCTTC. Residues: CASSLASQGEQFF.

In this sample, this clonotype turned up many times. The CDR3, as DNA: TGTGCCAGCAGTTACCCACGACAGGGAGGCTATGGCTACACCTTC. It codes for CASSYPRQGGYGYTF. The chain has TRBV6-5 and TRBJ1-2, with 7 bases lining up with TRBD1. The CDR3 sequence is 15 residues long. Germline CDR1 is MNHEY and CDR2 is SVGAGI. The V gene end was trimmed by 2 bases and the J gene end by 4 bases; junction bases not matched to a gene: 7.

This clonotype was detected many times. The chain links TRBV19 to TRBJ2-1, with D perhaps matching TRBD1 (5 bases). The CDR3 sequence is 14 residues long. Between the trimmed V and J ends, which lost 0 bases and 7 bases, there was a span of 10 bases. Germline V gene data show CDR1 as LNHDA and CDR2 as SQIVND (reference sequence). CDR3 amino acids: CASSIEGRANEQFF. The DNA for the CDR3 is TGTGCCAGTAGTATAGAGGGCAGGGCAAATGAGCAGTTCTTC. The whole variable domain, filled in from reference TRBV19 and TRBJ2-1, reads DGGITQSPKYLFRKEGQNVTLSCEQNLNHDAMYWYRQDPGQGLRLIYYSQIVNDFQKGDIAEGYSVSREKKESFPLTVTSAQKNPTAFYLCASSIEGRANEQFFGPGTRLTVL.

A word on this clonotype: Just one base apart from a much larger clone, this may be a read error. CDR3 sequence: CSARAGVKEEQYF. The DNA of the CDR3 is TGCAGTGCTAGAGCGGGAGTTAAGGAAGAGCAGTACTTC. The chain combines TRBV20-1 with TRBJ2-7, with D possibly TRBD2 on 6 matching bases. V lost 1 base to trimming and J lost 7 bases, with 14 bases between them. Per germline, CDR1 DFQATT and CDR2 SNEGSKA (reference sequence). CDR3 length: 13 amino acids.

This clonotype was detected ten times or more. The V gene is TRBV29-1, the J gene TRBJ1-2; the D gene is possibly TRBD1 (5 bases). Deletions cut 6 bases from V and 5 bases from J, with 22 bases between. Germline assignment: CDR1 SQVTM and CDR2 ANQGSEA. This CDR3 has 15 residues. CDR3 sequence reads: CSVNKAGTALYGYTF. The CDR3 bases are TGCAGCGTCAACAAGGCAGGGACCGCGCTGTATGGCTACACCTTC.

As concerns this clonotype: Being one base from a much bigger clone, this may be a read error. The chain links TRBV2 to TRBJ2-5; D ambiguous. Germline V gene data show CDR1 as SNHLY and CDR2 as FYNNEI. The CDR3 has 11 residues. For the CDR3, the DNA is TGTGACAGCAGCAAAGGAGAGACCCAGTACTTC. Amino acids: CDSSKGETQYF.

This clonotype was counted at least ten times. This chain links TRBV12-3 or TRBV12-4 with TRBJ1-6; no clear D. The CDR3 is made up of 15 amino acids. Trimming took off 2 bases at V and 4 bases at J, with 9 bases between the two ends. CDR3 DNA: TGTGCCAGCAGTTTACGTTTCCCATATAATTCACCCCTCCACTTT. Translating gives CASSLRFPYNSPLHF.

This clonotype was counted many times. This chain uses TRBV6-2 or TRBV6-3 with TRBJ2-3; a weak D match, TRBD1 (6 bases). The CDR3 spans 14 residues. Trimming shortened V by 9 bases and J by 0 bases, and 13 bases separated the two germline ends. Germline assignment: CDR1 MNHEY and CDR2 SVGEGT. The CDR3 DNA reads TGTGCCAGTTCAGGGGATCAGAGCACAGATACGCAGTATTTT. This sequence encodes CASSGDQSTDTQYF.

This clonotype showed up many times. V is TRBV20-1 and J is TRBJ1-2; 10 nucleotides match TRBD1. J lost 1 base, V lost 1 base, and 3 bases had no gene match. Germline CDR1 reads DFQATT; CDR2 reads SNEGSKA (reference sequence). This CDR3 has 15 residues. CDR3 coding DNA: TGCAGTGCTAGAGGGACAGGGGGAATTAACTATGGCTACACCTTC. Translated, it gives CSARGTGGINYGYTF.

There are a few counts of this clonotype. The chain has TRBV20-1 and TRBJ2-1; a possible D gene is TRBD1 (5 bases). The germline gives CDR1 DFQATT, CDR2 SNEGSKA (reference sequence). The CDR3 sequence is 12 residues long. Trimming cost V 4 bases and J 9 bases, with 13 bases left between them. The CDR3 protein is CSANRGATEQFF. CDR3 nucleotide sequence: TGCAGTGCTAACCGTGGGGCCACTGAGCAGTTCTTC.

As regards this clonotype: A much larger clone differs by one base, so this may be a read error. The chain combines TRBV18 with TRBJ1-5; D is unclear. Germline V gives CDR1 KGHSH, CDR2 LQKENI. This CDR3 is built from 12 residues. In nucleotides, the CDR3 is TGTGCCAGCTCGTCCCGCGCCCAGCACCAGCATTTT. Encoded protein: CASSSRAQHQHF.

This clonotype was recorded many times. The chain joins TRBV5-5 to TRBJ1-5; D is unclear. CDR3 length equals 14 residues. Trimming took 4 bases from V and 0 from J, leaving 8 bases between them. Germline V CDR1 and CDR2: SGHKS, YYEKEE (reference sequence). The CDR3 sequence is CASSLQLSNQPQHF. The CDR3 DNA is TGTGCCAGCAGCCTACAGCTTAGCAATCAGCCCCAGCATTTT.

This clonotype was detected many times. The chain links TRBV5-5 to TRBJ1-5; 7 nucleotides agree with TRBD1. Germline V gene sequence: CDR1 SGHKS, CDR2 YYEKEE (reference sequence). This CDR3 has 15 residues. Trimming at V came to 4 bases and at J to 3 bases, leaving 7 bases not matched to a gene. For the CDR3, the DNA is TGTGCCAGCAGCGATACAGGGGACAACAATCAGCCCCAGCATTTT. Translation: CASSDTGDNNQPQHF.

The sample holds many counts of this clonotype. Germline is not matched at one junction end, which may reflect a read error. This chain uses TRBV2 with TRBJ1-1, with D perhaps matching TRBD1 (6 bases). CDR1 SNHLY and CDR2 FYNNEI come from the germline V gene. This CDR3 has 12 residues. The CDR3 spells CASSTGNPEAFF. CDR3 DNA sequence: TGTGCCAGCAGTACAGGGAACCCTGAAGCTTTCTTT.

This clonotype was seen ten or more times. This sequence joins TRBV29-1 and TRBJ1-1; D is possibly TRBD1 (6 bases). The CDR3 is 15 residues long. Trimming shortened V by 3 bases and J by 5 bases, and 19 bases separated the two germline ends. Germline lookup yields CDR1 SQVTM and CDR2 ANQGSEA. The CDR3: CSVDWGRGVVTEAFF. Written as DNA, the CDR3 is TGCAGCGTTGATTGGGGGCGCGGGGTGGTAACTGAAGCTTTCTTT.

This clonotype was detected ten times or more. The chain links TRBV28 to TRBJ2-7; 8 nucleotides align to TRBD1. CDR1 and CDR2 (germline): MDHEN, SYDVKM. There are 15 residues in the CDR3. With V trimmed by 6 bases and J by 5 bases, 12 bases remained unmatched. CDR3 amino acids: CASRGGQGLVHEQYF. The DNA of the CDR3 is TGTGCCAGCAGGGGTGGACAGGGCTTGGTCCACGAGCAGTACTTC.

There are many counts of this clonotype. This chain connects TRBV6-5 to TRBJ1-2, with D unclear. Germline V gene data show CDR1 as MNHEY and CDR2 as SVGAGI. CDR3 size: 13 residues. Trimming left V 6 bases short and J 6 bases short, with 14 bases between. CDR3 sequence: CASSRRTSDGYTF. For the CDR3, the DNA is TGTGCCAGCAGCCGACGGACTTCGGATGGCTACACCTTC.

Many counts were recorded for this clonotype. V gene TRBV7-9 combines with J gene TRBJ2-3; the match to TRBD2 covers 8 bases. This CDR3 is 14 amino acids long. J gave up 5 bases and V 3 bases, and 4 bases lay outside the gene matches. Germline values: CDR1 SEHNR, CDR2 FQNEAQ (reference sequence). The CDR3 region has the DNA TGTGCCAGCAGCTTCAGCGGGAGCTTAGATACGCAGTATTTT. It specifies CASSFSGSLDTQYF.

This clonotype was counted ten times or more. This CDR3 reads CASSLIRSYEQYF. The CDR3 coding sequence is TGTGCCAGCAGCTTAATCCGGTCCTACGAGCAGTACTTC. V gene TRBV5-6 combines with J gene TRBJ2-7, with D unresolved. This CDR3 has 13 amino acids. Trimming removed 2 bases from V and 1 base from J, with 7 bases in between. Germline assignment: CDR1 SGHDT and CDR2 YYEEEE. The entire variable domain, with the rest obtained from reference TRBV5-6 and TRBJ2-7, is as follows: DAGVTQSPTHLIKTRGQQVTLRCSPKSGHDTVSWYQQALGQGPQFIFQYYEEEERQRGNFPDRFSGHQFPNYSSELNVNALLLGDSALYLCASSLIRSYEQYFGPGTRLTVT.

This clonotype was recorded many times. J is TRBJ1-4 and V is TRBV7-9; D is ambiguous. V was clipped by 1 base and J by 6 bases, with 6 bases between them. Germline CDR1 reads SEHNR; CDR2 reads FQNEAQ (reference sequence). The length of the CDR3 is 13 residues. Written as DNA, the CDR3 is TGTGCCAGCAGCTTAGTTTCGGATGAAAAACTGTTTTTT. This sequence encodes CASSLVSDEKLFF.

This clonotype was recorded at least ten times. The chain joins TRBV12-3 or TRBV12-4 to TRBJ2-7; D is ambiguous. The CDR3 is 13 amino acids. Trimming pared 2 bases from V and 4 bases from J, leaving 9 bases between. CDR3 amino acids: CASSLRIGYEQYF. The CDR3 bases are TGTGCCAGCAGTTTAAGGATCGGGTACGAGCAGTACTTC.

This clonotype was picked up many times. The V and J genes are TRBV5-1 and TRBJ2-2; 9 bases match TRBD2. V dropped 4 bases and J dropped 3; count of bases not matched to a gene: 7. The germline CDR1 and CDR2 sequences are SGHRS and YFSETQ. This CDR3 has 16 amino acids. The CDR3 DNA reads TGCGCCAGCAGCCTAGGGACTAGCTCGGACACCGGGGAGCTGTTTTTT. Protein product: CASSLGTSSDTGELFF.

This clonotype was seen at least ten times. The chain combines TRBV20-1 with TRBJ1-2; no clear D. The V end was cut by 0 bases, the J end by 8 bases, with 13 bases between. Germline V gene sequence: CDR1 DFQATT, CDR2 SNEGSKA (reference sequence). The CDR3 has 13 amino acids. CDR3 sequence: CSARDSKIRGYTF. DNA of the CDR3: TGCAGTGCTAGAGATTCCAAGATTAGGGGCTACACCTTC.

This clonotype was recorded many times. This chain links TRBV20-1 with TRBJ2-3; D unresolved. With 3 bases removed from V and 1 base from J, the gap between germline ends came to 14 bases. The CDR3 extends over 15 amino acids. Germline assignment: CDR1 DFQATT and CDR2 SNEGSKA (reference sequence). The CDR3 DNA is TGCAGTGCTAGGAGGCCAGGCTACGGCACAGATACGCAGTATTTT. This codes for CSARRPGYGTDTQYF.

This clonotype showed up many times. The V call is TRBV6-1, the J call TRBJ2-3, with TRBD1 identical over 9 bases. Germline V gene sequence: CDR1 MNHNS, CDR2 SASEGT. Trimming cost V 7 bases and J 2 bases; bases outside gene matches: 4. The CDR3 covers 14 residues. The CDR3, as DNA: TGTGCCAGCACCCGGGACAGGGCCACAGATACGCAGTATTTT. This translates into CASTRDRATDTQYF.